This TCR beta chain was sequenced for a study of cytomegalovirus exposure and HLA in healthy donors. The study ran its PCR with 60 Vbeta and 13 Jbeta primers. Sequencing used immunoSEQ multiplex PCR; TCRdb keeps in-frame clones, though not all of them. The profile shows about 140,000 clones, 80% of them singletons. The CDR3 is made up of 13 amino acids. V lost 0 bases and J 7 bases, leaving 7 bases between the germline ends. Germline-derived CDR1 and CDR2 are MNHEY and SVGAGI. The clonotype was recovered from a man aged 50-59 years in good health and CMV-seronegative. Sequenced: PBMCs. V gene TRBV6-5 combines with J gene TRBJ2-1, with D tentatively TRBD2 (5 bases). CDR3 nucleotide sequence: TGTGCCAGCAGTTACTCGACGGGAAATGAGCAGTTCTTC. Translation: CASSYSTGNEQFF.